This TCR beta chain is drawn from a study of Ad26.COV2.S vaccination and SARS-CoV-2 variants. Whole-study context: Administration of Ad26.COV2.S was intramuscular, either once or twice 56 days apart. Findings and caveats of the study: Non-spike TCR breadth was similar in vaccine and placebo recipients. Vaccinated individuals (as opposed to placebo recipients) had higher spike-specific TCR breadth.

On this clone: Its matching antigen is unknown.

As for treatment: 15 to 20 received Ad26.COV2.S at low or high dose, single or two shots; 5 received placebo; per-sample allocation not given. Sampling was performed 63 days after the first vaccine or placebo injection. V trimming: 1 base; J trimming: 2 bases; junction bases outside the gene matches: 6. Germline assignment: CDR1 SGHVS and CDR2 FNYEAQ. The CDR3 is made up of 16 amino acids. Produced via immunoSEQ multiplex PCR; TCRdb's table is partial and in-frame only. The sample lists around 300,000 clones; roughly nine tenths were seen once. This TCR came from a person between 18 and 59 years old who received the Ad26.COV2.S COVID-19 vaccine or a placebo. The chain combines TRBV7-6 with TRBJ2-7; 9 nucleotides match TRBD1. Sample: peripheral blood, taken in a trial of Ad26.COV2.S vaccine versus placebo. The CDR3 nucleotides are TGTGCCAGCAGCTTAGTCTACCGGGACAGGGCCTACGAGCAGTACTTC. Translating gives CASSLVYRDRAYEQYF.